The present T cell receptor (beta chain) was sequenced within a study of blood T cell repertoires in COVID-19. As for the study in general: Material from acute and convalescent COVID-19 was sourced from the United States, Italy and Spain.

Each recovered donor of Cohort 3 presented with two negative PCRs, clearance, or symptom resolution. The CDR3 length is 14 residues. Trimming shortened V by 5 bases and J by 5 bases, and 13 bases separated the two germline ends. Per the germline V gene, CDR1 is LNHDA and CDR2 is SQIVND (reference sequence). Methods used by the authors: Amplification of reference gene primers was used by the study to estimate nucleated cell counts. Profiling relied on immunoSEQ multiplex PCR, and the TCRdb table lists in-frame clones only, not all of them. Clonal size and the V and J genes are those of that table, whereas D and trimming came from the DNA. The repertoire holds roughly 500,000 clones, with approximately 90% as singletons.

This receptor was obtained from a middle-aged woman who had recovered from COVID-19. The chain has TRBV19 and TRBJ1-5, with D possibly matching TRBD1 (5 bases). Input material: PBMCs or T cells enriched from blood (not recorded which). The CDR3 DNA reads as TGTGCCAGTAGTGCTGACAGCGTATATCAGCCCCAGCATTTT. Translated, it gives CASSADSVYQPQHF.